A single sample gave rise to the 32 T cell receptor beta chains below, sequenced in a study of cytomegalovirus exposure and HLA in healthy donors. The PCR made use of 60 Vbeta and 13 Jbeta primers. Repertoires were generated with immunoSEQ multiplex PCR, while TCRdb's copy carries only in-frame clones and drops some. The table includes around 130,000 clones, 82% detected once. Sequenced material: PBMCs. These receptors originate from a woman aged 18-29 years in good health and CMV-seronegative.

This clone was observed a few times. Here the CDR3 reads CATSRLRQLAGQGALDTGELFF. The CDR3 DNA reads as TGTGCCACCAGCAGACTACGTCAGCTGGCGGGACAGGGAGCCCTGGACACCGGGGAGCTGTTTTTT. V and J are TRBV15 and TRBJ2-2; TRBD1 agrees at 9 bases. Germline V gives CDR1 LNHNV, CDR2 YYDKDF (reference sequence). CDR3 length: 22 amino acids. The V segment lost 2 bases and the J segment 3 bases; nucleotides outside the gene matches: 22. The complete variable domain, with remaining parts taken from reference TRBV15 and TRBJ2-2, reads DAMVIQNPRYQVTQFGKPVTLSCSQTLNHNVMYWYQQKSSQAPKLLFHYYDKDFNNEADTPDNFQSRRPNTSFCFLDIRSPGLGDTAMYLCATSRLRQLAGQGALDTGELFFGEGSRLTVL.

The chain employs TRBV5-1 and TRBJ1-4; D gene uncertain. Germline CDR1 reads SGHRS; CDR2 reads YFSETQ. The CDR3 has 12 amino acids. V was cut by 4 bases and J by 5 bases, with 6 bases left in between. In nucleotides, the CDR3 is TGCGCCAGCAGCGCGGAGAATGAAAAACTGTTTTTT. Residues: CASSAENEKLFF. The full variable domain, its missing parts supplied by reference TRBV5-1 and TRBJ1-4, is KAGVTQTPRYLIKTRGQQVTLSCSPISGHRSVSWYQQTPGQGLQFLFEYFSETQRNKGNFPGRFSGRQFSNSRSEMNVSTLELGDSALYLCASSAENEKLFFGSGTQLSVL.

The chain combines TRBV15 with TRBJ1-2, with 10 bases that match TRBD1. The CDR3 length is 13 residues. V was pared by 4 bases and J by 5 bases, with 1 base of the junction left unmatched. Per the germline V gene, CDR1 is LNHNV and CDR2 is YYDKDF (reference sequence). The CDR3 spells CATSMGQGYGYTF. CDR3 coding DNA: TGTGCCACCAGCATGGGACAGGGGTATGGCTACACCTTC.

The J gene is TRBJ1-4, the V gene TRBV7-9; D unclear. The V end was cut by 5 bases, the J end by 5 bases, with 21 bases between. Looked up from germline, CDR1 is SEHNR and CDR2 is FQNEAQ (reference sequence). This CDR3 region has 17 residues. The CDR3 coding sequence is TGTGCCAGCAGCCCCCGCAGTGTCGGGAACCCAAATGAAAAACTGTTTTTT. It is translated as CASSPRSVGNPNEKLFF.

This clone has just one count. The V gene is TRBV27, the J gene TRBJ2-7; D is uncertain. The V end was cut by 5 bases, the J end by 0 bases, with 11 bases between. This CDR3 region has 14 residues. Germline V gene data show CDR1 as MNHEY and CDR2 as SMNVEV (reference sequence). The CDR3 coding sequence is TGTGCCAGCAGTCTCACCTTTAGCTCCTACGAGCAGTACTTC. This sequence encodes CASSLTFSSYEQYF.

This chain connects TRBV18 to TRBJ1-3; 9 positions match TRBD1. V shed 5 bases and J 2 bases; nucleotides not matched to a gene: 4. This CDR3 has 15 residues. Germline V gene lookup returns CDR1 KGHSH and CDR2 LQKENI. This CDR3 is CASSSRQGAGNTIYF. CDR3 DNA: TGTGCCAGCTCATCGCGACAGGGGGCTGGAAACACCATATATTTT.

The CDR3: CASSPLQGGETQYF. CDR3 bases: TGTGCCAGCAGCCCTTTACAGGGGGGTGAGACCCAGTACTTC. The chain joins TRBV6-6 to TRBJ2-5; 8 bases line up with TRBD1. CDR3 length: 14 residues. Per germline, CDR1 MNHNY and CDR2 SVGAGI (reference sequence). Unmatched junction bases numbered 8, after V lost 6 bases and J lost 5 bases.

The V and J genes are TRBV19 and TRBJ2-1; TRBD1 matches at 9 bases. The V segment lost 2 bases and the J segment 8 bases; nucleotides outside the gene matches: 10. CDR3 length: 16 residues. Germline CDR1 is LNHDA and CDR2 is SQIVND (reference sequence). CDR3 amino acids: CASSIIGTGKNDEQFF. In DNA form, the CDR3 reads TGTGCCAGTAGTATAATAGGGACAGGGAAAAACGATGAGCAGTTCTTC.

The chain employs TRBV28 and TRBJ1-2; 7 bases are a match to TRBD1. Germline loops: CDR1 MDHEN, CDR2 SYDVKM. V lost 5 bases and J lost 3; bases outside the gene matches: 12. This CDR3 spans 16 amino acids. The CDR3 is CASSPSRGRGDYGYTF. The CDR3 bases are TGTGCCAGCAGTCCTTCAAGGGGGCGCGGGGACTATGGCTACACCTTC.

V gene TRBV6-6 combines with J gene TRBJ2-2; D may be TRBD1 (6 bases). V was shortened by 2 bases and J by 3 bases, with 7 bases between the two germline ends. The CDR3 runs 14 residues. Germline CDR1 reads MNHNY; CDR2 reads SVGAGI (reference sequence). Written as DNA, the CDR3 is TGTGCCAGCAGTTACACAGGGCACACCGGGGAGCTGTTTTTT. Its translation is CASSYTGHTGELFF.

This clone showed up just once. The J gene is TRBJ2-1, the V gene TRBV11-2; weak D call: TRBD2 (5 bases). The germline V and J ends were trimmed by 5 bases and 6 bases, with 11 bases remaining between them. The CDR3 runs 13 residues. Germline V CDR1 and CDR2: SGHAT, FQNNGV. The CDR3 spells CASSRTFRNEQFF. The CDR3 nucleotides read TGTGCCAGCAGCCGGACTTTCCGCAATGAGCAGTTCTTC.

The gene calls are TRBV19 and TRBJ1-1; D remains ambiguous. The CDR3 is made up of 14 amino acids. Germline V gene lookup returns CDR1 LNHDA and CDR2 SQIVND (reference sequence). V lost 0 bases and J lost 4, with 9 bases in between. DNA of the CDR3: TGTGCCAGTAGTATAGACGGGGAGGTCACTGAAGCTTTCTTT. Translated, it gives CASSIDGEVTEAFF.

This clone has just one count. The J gene is TRBJ1-2, the V gene TRBV11-2; 7 bases are shared with TRBD1. CDR3 size: 14 residues. Germline loops: CDR1 SGHAT, CDR2 FQNNGV. With V trimmed by 4 bases and J by 6 bases, 8 bases remained unmatched. The CDR3 reads CASSSTTGIDGYTF. The CDR3 nucleotides are TGTGCCAGCAGCTCGACGACAGGGATCGATGGCTACACCTTC.

The chain recombines TRBV2 with TRBJ1-5; a possible D gene is TRBD1 (5 bases). This CDR3 has 13 residues. Germline CDR1 and CDR2: SNHLY and FYNNEI. The ends were cut back, 7 bases at V and 6 bases at J, with 13 bases in the middle. The CDR3 loop is CASKGPGIQPQHF. The DNA of the CDR3 is TGTGCCAGCAAAGGGCCAGGGATTCAGCCCCAGCATTTT.

The rearrangement links TRBV5-6 to TRBJ2-1, with D unresolved. There are 13 residues in the CDR3. The V and J ends lost 4 bases and 4 bases respectively, with 9 bases between them. The germline V gene encodes CDR1 SGHDT and CDR2 YYEEEE. The CDR3 loop reads CASSHEDYNEQFF. Here the CDR3 DNA reads TGTGCCAGCAGCCACGAGGATTACAATGAGCAGTTCTTC.

The chain is built from TRBV14 and TRBJ1-2, with D perhaps TRBD1 (6 bases). The CDR3 sequence is 15 residues long. V gave up 1 base and J gave up 4 bases, with 13 bases separating them. Germline CDR1 and CDR2: SGHDN and FVKESK. The CDR3 DNA reads TGTGCCAGCAGCCAAGTGCCCAGGGGTAGCTATGGCTACACCTTC. Translating gives CASSQVPRGSYGYTF.

This chain uses TRBV5-6 with TRBJ2-7, with 7 bases aligning to TRBD1. The CDR3 covers 15 residues. V trimming: 6 bases; J trimming: 0 bases; junction bases outside the gene matches: 9. The germline V gene encodes CDR1 SGHDT and CDR2 YYEEEE. The CDR3 bases are TGTGCCAGCACCGGGCCAGGGGGAATCTCCTACGAGCAGTACTTC. Protein: CASTGPGGISYEQYF.

This chain links TRBV9 with TRBJ2-1; no definite D call. The CDR3 extends over 16 amino acids. Trimming pared 1 base from V and 2 bases from J, leaving 13 bases between. Germline CDR1 is SGDLS and CDR2 is YYNGEE. CDR3 sequence reads: CASSVPDTGTYNEQFF. The CDR3 bases are TGTGCCAGCAGCGTACCCGACACCGGCACCTACAATGAGCAGTTCTTC.

This clone appeared once. Its ends do not fully match the called genes, so a read error is possible. The chain combines TRBV7-7 with TRBJ1-6, with TRBD1 as a possible D gene (5 bases). CDR3 length: 13 residues. The germline gives CDR1 SSHAT, CDR2 FNYEAQ (reference sequence). The CDR3 loop reads CASSLYQGSPLHF. In DNA form, the CDR3 reads TGTGCTAGCAGCTTATATCAGGGTTCACCCCTCCACTTT.

The J gene is TRBJ2-2, the V gene TRBV25-1; 9 bases align to TRBD2. The V gene end was trimmed by 4 bases and the J gene end by 4 bases; junction bases not matched to a gene: 7. In germline, CDR1 is MGHDK, CDR2 SYGVNS. This CDR3 region has 16 residues. The CDR3 reads CASSVAGGIFTGELFF. The CDR3 nucleotides read TGTGCCAGCAGTGTGGCGGGGGGGATTTTCACCGGGGAGCTGTTTTTT.

This clone was picked up a small number of times. The chain joins TRBV2 to TRBJ2-1; TRBD1 is a possible D gene (5 bases). Germline-derived CDR1 and CDR2 are SNHLY and FYNNEI. The germline V and J ends were trimmed by 7 bases and 10 bases, with 11 bases remaining between them. This CDR3 contains 11 residues. CDR3 DNA sequence: TGTGCCAGCAAGGGGAAGTTCGAGCAGTTCTTC. Translating gives CASKGKFEQFF.

J is TRBJ1-3 and V is TRBV7-8; D gene uncertain. The CDR3 loop spans 12 amino acids. From germline, CDR1 is SGHVS and CDR2 FQNEAQ. Trimming took 5 bases from V and 6 from J, leaving 8 bases between them. In DNA form, the CDR3 reads TGTGCCAGCAGCCCCACTTCAAACACCATATATTTT. This gives the protein CASSPTSNTIYF.

The chain joins TRBV9 to TRBJ1-4; D uncertain. V was trimmed by 2 bases and J by 2 bases, leaving 7 bases between them. The CDR3 runs 14 residues. Per the germline V gene, CDR1 is SGDLS and CDR2 is YYNGEE. CDR3: CASSVSFTNEKLFF. The CDR3 nucleotides are TGTGCCAGCAGCGTCAGTTTCACTAATGAAAAACTGTTTTTT.

The rearrangement joins TRBV18 to TRBJ1-1; tentatively, D is TRBD1 (5 bases). CDR3 size: 16 residues. Trimming shortened V by 2 bases and J by 0 bases, and 13 bases separated the two germline ends. Germline lookup yields CDR1 KGHSH and CDR2 LQKENI. The CDR3 DNA reads as TGTGCCAGCTCACCAATAGGGGTTGACATGAACACTGAAGCTTTCTTT. Encoded protein: CASSPIGVDMNTEAFF.

This chain's CDR3 is CASRLDRGFGELFF. The CDR3 DNA is TGTGCCAGCAGACTGGACAGGGGGTTTGGGGAGCTGTTTTTT. The chain recombines TRBV5-5 with TRBJ2-2; 10 bases are a match to TRBD1. CDR3 size: 14 residues. V shed 5 bases and J 8 bases; nucleotides not matched to a gene: 6. Germline assignment: CDR1 SGHKS and CDR2 YYEKEE (reference sequence).

This clone was detected once. This rearrangement joins TRBV19 to TRBJ1-4; TRBD1 matches at 9 bases. Germline CDR1 is LNHDA and CDR2 is SQIVND (reference sequence). V dropped 5 bases and J dropped 8; count of bases not matched to a gene: 6. The CDR3 spans 14 residues. CDR3 protein: CASSGGGTGEKLFF. CDR3 DNA: TGTGCCAGTAGTGGGGGTGGGACAGGGGAAAAACTGTTTTTT.

This clone was seen once. V and J are TRBV4-3 and TRBJ1-4, with D perhaps matching TRBD1 (6 bases). The germline V gene encodes CDR1 LGHNA and CDR2 YSLEER. Trimming took 0 bases from V and 12 from J, leaving 17 bases between them. The length of the CDR3 is 15 residues. The CDR3 spells CASSQDPGVMMELFF. The CDR3 coding sequence is TGCGCCAGCAGCCAAGATCCAGGGGTAATGATGGAACTGTTTTTT.

The rearrangement links TRBV6-1 to TRBJ1-2; 7 positions match TRBD1. The CDR3 loop spans 13 amino acids. V dropped 9 bases and J dropped 2; count of bases not matched to a gene: 6. The germline gives CDR1 MNHNS, CDR2 SASEGT. The chain's CDR3 is CASQGDPNYGYTF. CDR3 sequence (DNA): TGTGCCAGTCAGGGGGACCCGAACTATGGCTACACCTTC.

V and J are TRBV7-9 and TRBJ2-1; 10 bases are a match to TRBD2. CDR3 length equals 15 residues. V dropped 5 bases and J dropped 9; count of bases not matched to a gene: 10. Germline values: CDR1 SEHNR, CDR2 FQNEAQ (reference sequence). CDR3 protein: CASSPSSGRDGEQFF. In nucleotides, the CDR3 is TGTGCCAGCAGCCCCAGCAGCGGGAGGGACGGTGAGCAGTTCTTC.

The chain joins TRBV4-3 to TRBJ1-2, with TRBD1 matching over 8 bases. V lost 0 bases, J lost 0 bases, and 3 bases stayed unmatched. CDR1 and CDR2 from the germline V gene are LGHNA and YSLEER. The CDR3 is 16 amino acids. This CDR3 is CASSQEGQAPNYGYTF. The CDR3 coding sequence is TGCGCCAGCAGCCAAGAGGGACAGGCCCCTAACTATGGCTACACCTTC.

This clone occurred once. The CDR3 nucleotides are TGTGCCAGCTCACCGTCACCGGGACAGGAGACTTACGAGCAGTACTTC. Amino acids: CASSPSPGQETYEQYF. The V and J genes are TRBV18 and TRBJ2-7, with 8 nucleotides matching TRBD1. The CDR3 is made up of 16 amino acids. The germline gives CDR1 KGHSH, CDR2 LQKENI. V was pared by 3 bases and J by 4 bases, with 11 bases of the junction left unmatched. Together with reference TRBV18 and TRBJ2-7, the CDR3 gives the full variable domain: NAGVMQNPRHLVRRRGQEARLRCSPMKGHSHVYWYRQLPEEGLKFMVYLQKENIIDESGMPKERFSAEFPKEGPSILRIQQVVRGDSAAYFCASSPSPGQETYEQYFGPGTRLTVT.

The chain recombines TRBV7-2 with TRBJ2-2; 9 bases are shared with TRBD2. CDR1 is SGHTA and CDR2 is FQGNSA in the germline V gene. This CDR3 is built from 16 residues. V shed 5 bases, J shed 0 bases, and the junction held 4 bases outside the gene matches. This CDR3 is CASSTRLAANTGELFF. CDR3 nucleotides: TGTGCCAGCAGCACCCGACTAGCGGCGAACACCGGGGAGCTGTTTTTT. Variable domain in full (rest from reference TRBV7-2 and TRBJ2-2): GAGVSQSPSNKVTEKGKDVELRCDPISGHTALYWYRQSLGQGLEFLIYFQGNSAPDKSGLPSDRFSAERTGGSVSTLTIQRTQQEDSAVYLCASSTRLAANTGELFFGEGSRLTVL.